This T cell receptor beta chain came from a study of T cell responses to AZD1222 COVID-19 vaccine. The study's findings and limits: Among the donors, most were white British and more were female, and clonal diversity was possibly underestimated. Across the whole spike, CD4 TCRs peaked at regions 160-218 and 743-854.

TCRdb keeps only in-frame clones here, not all; method: immunoSEQ multiplex PCR. The table records over 95,000 clones, roughly nine tenths of them present only once. As for this clone: The antigen is not known.

Second-dose schedules of about 4 or about 12 weeks were combined. CDR3 length: 12 amino acids. Germline lookup yields CDR1 SGHDT and CDR2 YYEEEE. V dropped 4 bases and J dropped 2 bases, with 5 bases sitting between them. The gene calls are TRBV5-6 and TRBJ2-3; D gene uncertain. The sample was peripheral blood, taken 28 days after the second AZD1222 dose. The receptor's source is an adult who received the AZD1222 COVID-19 vaccine. CDR3 in DNA: TGTGCCAGCAGCCAGCTCACAGATACGCAGTATTTT. It codes for CASSQLTDTQYF.